Listed below are T cell receptor beta chains from one sample, sequenced in a study of shared clonotypes between healthy human individuals. Measured with immunoSEQ multiplex PCR; TCRdb has only the in-frame clones, and not every one. The sample consists of 190,000 or so clones, roughly 70% of them appearing once. The sample comprised memory CD4+ T cells sorted from blood. All receptors derive from a man aged 30 to 39 in good health. The CDR3 runs from the conserved cysteine through the conserved F or W. A D gene is named only where the DNA matches it firmly. Expanded clones are given a class, and other clones once, few, many or no size at all.

length,D,V,size,J,DNA,CDR3
12,TRBD1,TRBV19,-,TRBJ1-2,TGTGCCAGTACGGACAGGGGGTATGGCTACACCTTC,CASTDRGYGYTF
13,-,TRBV11-3,-,TRBJ1-3,TGTGCCAGCAGCTCGTACTCTGGAAACACCATATATTTT,CASSSYSGNTIYF
19,TRBD2,TRBV7-6,-,TRBJ2-1,TGTGCCAGCAGCTTAGGTCGGTTTGTAGCGGGAGGGCCGAGAAATGAGCAGTTCTTC,CASSLGRFVAGGPRNEQFF
13,-,TRBV30,few,TRBJ1-2,TGTGCCTGGAGTACAGGTTTTAACTATGGCTACACCTTC,CAWSTGFNYGYTF
15,TRBD2,TRBV14,few,TRBJ2-1,TGTGCCAGCAGCCAAGATATCAGCGGGAGGGGACAGCAGTTCTTC,CASSQDISGRGQQFF
16,-,TRBV7-9,few,TRBJ2-3,TGTGCCAGCAGATTATACAACGGCCCTCTGGGGGATACGCAGTATTTT,CASRLYNGPLGDTQYF
15,-,TRBV5-4,few,TRBJ1-1,TGTGCCAGCAAACGTCGGGGAGACACCTTCGGTGAAGCTTTCTTT,CASKRRGDTFGEAFF
14,-,TRBV7-2,-,TRBJ1-5,TGTGCCAGCAGCTTAGCAGGGGAGCATCAGCCCCAGCATTTT,CASSLAGEHQPQHF
15,-,TRBV2,once,TRBJ2-2,TGTGCCAGCAGCCCAACTACCACGAACACCGGGGAGCTGTTTTTT,CASSPTTTNTGELFF
13,TRBD1,TRBV6-5,-,TRBJ1-1,TGTGCCACTCAGACAGGGGCGAACACTGAAGCTTTCTTT,CATQTGANTEAFF
13,-,TRBV19,-,TRBJ1-2,TGTGCCAGTAGTATACGGGGGGGCTTTGGCTACACCTTC,CASSIRGGFGYTF
15,-,TRBV5-6,-,TRBJ2-1,TGTGCCAGCAGTAGGCGCGCGGGTTACTACAATGAGCAGTTCTTC,CASSRRAGYYNEQFF
14,-,TRBV19,-,TRBJ1-4,TGTGCCAGTAGTCGGGGCGCAACTAATGAAAAACTGTTTTTT,CASSRGATNEKLFF
14,TRBD1,TRBV19,-,TRBJ2-5,TGTGCCTCTACACCGGGACAGTTCCAAGAGACCCAGTACTTC,CASTPGQFQETQYF
14,-,TRBV18,-,TRBJ1-2,TGTGCCAGCTCACCACCCAAGGGTTTCATTGGCTACACCTTC,CASSPPKGFIGYTF